Listed below are T cell receptor beta chains from one sample, sequenced in a study of control samples from healthy donors and cancer patients. The assay was immunoSEQ multiplex PCR, and TCRdb's table has in-frame clones only and misses some. The sample includes approximately 94,000 clones, roughly 83% of them seen just once. The sequenced sample was PBMCs. The receptors here all came from a man between 65 and 85 years old with lung cancer. CDR3s include the opening cysteine and the closing phenylalanine or tryptophan. The order of the fields is J gene, D gene, V gene, clone size, CDR3 DNA, CDR3 protein. A D gene is named only where the DNA matches it firmly. Rows may omit the clone size; those that give it use once, few, many or a size class.

J: TRBJ1-1; D: TRBD1; V: TRBV18; size: -; DNA: TGTGCCAGCTCACCATCGGGACAGGGGGTGAACACTGAAGCTTTCTTT; CDR3: CASSPSGQGVNTEAFF
J: TRBJ2-7; D: -; V: TRBV27; size: -; DNA: TGTGCCAGCATTGAAACGGTGGGGTTCGGCGAGCAGTACTTC; CDR3: CASIETVGFGEQYF
J: TRBJ2-7; D: TRBD2; V: TRBV18; size: -; DNA: TGTGCCAGCTCACCGCGGACTAGCGGAGCCTACGAGCAGTACTTC; CDR3: CASSPRTSGAYEQYF
J: TRBJ1-1; D: -; V: TRBV6-2/TRBV6-3; size: -; DNA: TGTGCCAGCAGTTACTCGGGACGGCAAACTGAAGCTTTCTTT; CDR3: CASSYSGRQTEAFF
J: TRBJ1-5; D: -; V: TRBV21-1; size: -; DNA: TGTGCCAGCAGCAAAGCGGAAAGTCCCGGTGGATTTTCTGGCAATCAGCCCCAGCATTTT; CDR3: CASSKAESPGGFSGNQPQHF
J: TRBJ1-6; D: -; V: TRBV7-9; size: -; DNA: TGTGCCAGCAGTTTGACAGGTCGATCTCTCCACTTT; CDR3: CASSLTGRSLHF
J: TRBJ1-1; D: TRBD1; V: TRBV6-5; size: -; DNA: TGTGCCAGCAGGACCACCGGGACAGTGAACACTGAAGCTTTCTTT; CDR3: CASRTTGTVNTEAFF
J: TRBJ1-2; D: TRBD1; V: TRBV5-1; size: -; DNA: TGCGCCAGCAGCTCGATTCAGGGGGCCCGGGGCTACACCTTC; CDR3: CASSSIQGARGYTF
J: TRBJ2-3; D: -; V: TRBV5-1; size: -; DNA: TGCGCCAGCAGCTTAAAGGGCGGCGGGCACACAGATACGCAGTATTTT; CDR3: CASSLKGGGHTDTQYF
J: TRBJ1-1; D: -; V: TRBV6-4; size: -; DNA: TGTGCCAGCAGTGACTCTAGTCGGGCCACTGAAGCTTTCTTT; CDR3: CASSDSSRATEAFF
J: TRBJ2-2; D: -; V: TRBV12-2; size: -; DNA: TGTGCAAGTCGCCCCCGGGGGGTCTCGAACACCGGGGAGCTGTTTTTT; CDR3: CASRPRGVSNTGELFF
J: TRBJ1-6; D: -; V: TRBV6-1; size: -; DNA: TGTGCCAGCAGTGAAGGGGCCAAAGTTTCTAGTTCACCCCTCCACTTT; CDR3: CASSEGAKVSSSPLHF
J: TRBJ2-2; D: -; V: TRBV19; size: -; DNA: TGTGCCAGTAGAGACAGATATACCGGGGAGCTGTTTTTT; CDR3: CASRDRYTGELFF
J: TRBJ2-1; D: TRBD2; V: TRBV5-4; size: -; DNA: TGTGCCAGCAGCTTGGGTAGCGGGGGGCATAATGAGCAGTTCTTC; CDR3: CASSLGSGGHNEQFF
J: TRBJ1-1; D: -; V: TRBV5-6; size: -; DNA: TGTGCCAGCAGCTTCCAGGTGGCTTTGTCCCATGAAGCTTTCTTT; CDR3: CASSFQVALSHEAFF
J: TRBJ1-5; D: -; V: TRBV18; size: -; DNA: TGTGCCAGCTCACAGGGACGCAATCAGCCCCAGCATTTT; CDR3: CASSQGRNQPQHF
J: TRBJ1-4; D: TRBD1; V: TRBV5-6; size: -; DNA: TGTGCCAGCAGCTTGGCCGGGACAGCGAGTTATGAAAAACTGTTTTTT; CDR3: CASSLAGTASYEKLFF
J: TRBJ2-3; D: -; V: TRBV5-1; size: -; DNA: TGCGCCAGTCGACTAGGGTCAGATACGCAGTATTTT; CDR3: CASRLGSDTQYF
J: TRBJ2-3; D: TRBD2; V: TRBV19; size: -; DNA: TGTGCCAGTAGTATCAGGCCGGAACGGCTAGCGGGGGATACGCAGTATTTT; CDR3: CASSIRPERLAGDTQYF
J: TRBJ2-1; D: TRBD2; V: TRBV24-1; size: -; DNA: TGTGCCACCAGTGACCGGACTAGCGGGGGACTGGGTAATGAGCAGTTCTTC; CDR3: CATSDRTSGGLGNEQFF
J: TRBJ2-2; D: -; V: TRBV18; size: -; DNA: TGTGCCAGCTCACCTTTGGCAGGGACGGGGAACACCGGGGAGCTGTTTTTT; CDR3: CASSPLAGTGNTGELFF
J: TRBJ1-2; D: -; V: TRBV6-4; size: -; DNA: TGTGCCAGCAGACCGGGACACCGAAACTATGGCTACACCTTC; CDR3: CASRPGHRNYGYTF
J: TRBJ1-2; D: -; V: TRBV9; size: -; DNA: TGTGCCAGCAGCTCACGGACATTAAGTGACTATGGCTACACCTTC; CDR3: CASSSRTLSDYGYTF
J: TRBJ2-2; D: -; V: TRBV15; size: few; DNA: TGTGCCACCAGCAGCGACACAGAGTACACCGGGGAGCTGTTTTTT; CDR3: CATSSDTEYTGELFF
J: TRBJ1-1; D: -; V: TRBV5-1; size: -; DNA: TGCGCCAGCAGCTTTGGTGACAGACCACTTGTGAACACTGAAGCTTTCTTT; CDR3: CASSFGDRPLVNTEAFF
J: TRBJ2-3; D: -; V: TRBV9; size: -; DNA: TGTGCCAGCAGCGTAGCGGTTACCCCCACAGATACGCAGTATTTT; CDR3: CASSVAVTPTDTQYF
J: TRBJ1-6; D: TRBD1; V: TRBV5-1; size: -; DNA: TGCGCCAGCAGCCCGGGACAGAGCATTAATTCACCCCTCCACTTT; CDR3: CASSPGQSINSPLHF
J: TRBJ2-1; D: -; V: TRBV7-2; size: -; DNA: TGTGCCAGCAGCCCGGGAGCCCCTGAGCAGTTCTTC; CDR3: CASSPGAPEQFF
J: TRBJ2-2; D: TRBD2; V: TRBV3-1/TRBV3-2; size: -; DNA: TGCGCCAGCCGCCAAGCGCGGCGGGGGGGGACCGGCACCGGGGAGCTGTTTTTT; CDR3: CASRQARRGGTGTGELFF